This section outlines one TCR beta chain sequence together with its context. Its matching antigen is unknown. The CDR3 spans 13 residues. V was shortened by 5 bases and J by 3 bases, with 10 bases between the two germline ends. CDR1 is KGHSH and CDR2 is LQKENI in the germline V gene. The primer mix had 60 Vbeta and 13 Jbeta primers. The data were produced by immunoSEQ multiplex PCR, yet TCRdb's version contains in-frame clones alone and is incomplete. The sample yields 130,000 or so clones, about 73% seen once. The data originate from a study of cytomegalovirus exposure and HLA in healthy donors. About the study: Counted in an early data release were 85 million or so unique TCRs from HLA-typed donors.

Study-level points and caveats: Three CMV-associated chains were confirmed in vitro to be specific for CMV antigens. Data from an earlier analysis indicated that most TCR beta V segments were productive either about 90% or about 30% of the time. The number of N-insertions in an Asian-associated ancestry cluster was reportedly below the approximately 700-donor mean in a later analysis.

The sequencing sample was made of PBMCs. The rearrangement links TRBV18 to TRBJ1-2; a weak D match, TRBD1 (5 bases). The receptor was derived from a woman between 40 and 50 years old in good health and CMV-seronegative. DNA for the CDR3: TGTGCCAGCTCAACCAGGGAATACTATGGCTACACCTTC. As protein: CASSTREYYGYTF.